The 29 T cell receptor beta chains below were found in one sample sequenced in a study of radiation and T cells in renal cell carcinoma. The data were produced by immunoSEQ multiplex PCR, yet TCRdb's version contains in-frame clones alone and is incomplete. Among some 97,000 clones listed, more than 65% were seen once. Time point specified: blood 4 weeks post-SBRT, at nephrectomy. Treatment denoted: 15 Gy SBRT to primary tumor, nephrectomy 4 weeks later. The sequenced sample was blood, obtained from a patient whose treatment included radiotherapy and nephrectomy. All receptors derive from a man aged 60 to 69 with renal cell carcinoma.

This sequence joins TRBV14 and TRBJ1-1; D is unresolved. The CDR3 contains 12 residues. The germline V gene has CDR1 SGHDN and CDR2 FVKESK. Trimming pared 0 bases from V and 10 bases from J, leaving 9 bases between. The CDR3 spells CASSQDRGRAFF. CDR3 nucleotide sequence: TGTGCCAGCAGCCAAGATCGAGGACGAGCTTTCTTT.

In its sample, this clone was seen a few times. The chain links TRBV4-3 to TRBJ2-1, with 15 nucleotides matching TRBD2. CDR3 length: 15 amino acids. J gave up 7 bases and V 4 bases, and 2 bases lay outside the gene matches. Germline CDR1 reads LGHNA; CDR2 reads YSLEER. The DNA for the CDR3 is TGCGCCAGCAGCCGAGGGACTAGCGGGAGGAATGAGCAGTTCTTC. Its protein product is CASSRGTSGRNEQFF.

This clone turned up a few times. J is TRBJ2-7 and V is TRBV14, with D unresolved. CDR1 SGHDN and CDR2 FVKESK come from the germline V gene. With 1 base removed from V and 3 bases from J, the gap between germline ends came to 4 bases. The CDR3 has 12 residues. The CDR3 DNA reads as TGTGCCAGCAGCCAAGCGTACTACGAGCAGTACTTC. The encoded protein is CASSQAYYEQYF.

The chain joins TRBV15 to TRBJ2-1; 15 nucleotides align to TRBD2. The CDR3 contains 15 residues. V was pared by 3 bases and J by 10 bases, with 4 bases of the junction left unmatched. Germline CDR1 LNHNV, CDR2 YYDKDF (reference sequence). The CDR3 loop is CATSSRTSGGAEQFF. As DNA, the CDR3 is TGTGCCACCAGCAGCAGGACTAGCGGGGGGGCGGAGCAGTTCTTC.

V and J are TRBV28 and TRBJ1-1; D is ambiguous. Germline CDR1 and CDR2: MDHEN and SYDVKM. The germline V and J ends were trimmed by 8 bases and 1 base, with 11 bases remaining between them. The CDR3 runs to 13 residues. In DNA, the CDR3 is TGTGCCAGCGTTGAGGCGACGAACACTGAAGCTTTCTTT. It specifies CASVEATNTEAFF. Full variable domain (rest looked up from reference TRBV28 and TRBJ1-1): DVKVTQSSRYLVKRTGEKVFLECVQDMDHENMFWYRQDPGLGLRLIYFSYDVKMKEKGDIPEGYSVSREKKERFSLILESASTNQTSMYLCASVEATNTEAFFGQGTRLTVV.

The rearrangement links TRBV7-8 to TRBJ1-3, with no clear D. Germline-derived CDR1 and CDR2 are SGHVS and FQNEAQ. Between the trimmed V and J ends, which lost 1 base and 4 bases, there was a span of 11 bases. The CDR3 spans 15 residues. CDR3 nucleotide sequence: TGTGCCAGCAGCTTAGTAGCAGGATCCGGAAACACCATATATTTT. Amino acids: CASSLVAGSGNTIYF.

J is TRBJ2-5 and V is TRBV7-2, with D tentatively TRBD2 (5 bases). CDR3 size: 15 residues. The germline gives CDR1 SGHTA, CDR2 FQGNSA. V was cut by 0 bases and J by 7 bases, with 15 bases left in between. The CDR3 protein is CASSLALDWQLTQYF. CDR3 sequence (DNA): TGTGCCAGCAGCTTAGCGTTGGACTGGCAACTGACCCAGTACTTC.

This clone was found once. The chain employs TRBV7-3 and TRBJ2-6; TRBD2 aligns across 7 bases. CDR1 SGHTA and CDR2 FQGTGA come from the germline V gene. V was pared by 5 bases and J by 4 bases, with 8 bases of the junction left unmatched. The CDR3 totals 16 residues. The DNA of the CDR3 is TGTGCCAGCAGCCCCATCGACGGGAGGGGGGCCAACGTCCTGACTTTC. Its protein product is CASSPIDGRGANVLTF. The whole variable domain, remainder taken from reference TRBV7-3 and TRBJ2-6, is GAGVSQTPSNKVTEKGKYVELRCDPISGHTALYWYRQSLGQGPEFLIYFQGTGAADDSGLPNDRFFAVRPEGSVSTLKIQRTERGDSAVYLCASSPIDGRGANVLTFGAGSRLTVL.

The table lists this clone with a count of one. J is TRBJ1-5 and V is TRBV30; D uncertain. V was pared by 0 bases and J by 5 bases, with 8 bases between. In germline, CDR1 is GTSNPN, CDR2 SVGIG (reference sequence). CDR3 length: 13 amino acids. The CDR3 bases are TGTGCCTGGAGTGTCCGGAGAGATCAGCCCCAGCATTTT. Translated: CAWSVRRDQPQHF.

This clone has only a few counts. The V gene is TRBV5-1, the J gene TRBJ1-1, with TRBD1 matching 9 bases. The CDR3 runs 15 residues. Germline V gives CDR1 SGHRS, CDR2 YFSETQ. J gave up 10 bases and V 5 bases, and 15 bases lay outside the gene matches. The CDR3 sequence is CASSRDGQGPSIAFF. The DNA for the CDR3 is TGCGCCAGCAGTAGGGACGGACAGGGGCCGTCGATAGCTTTCTTT.

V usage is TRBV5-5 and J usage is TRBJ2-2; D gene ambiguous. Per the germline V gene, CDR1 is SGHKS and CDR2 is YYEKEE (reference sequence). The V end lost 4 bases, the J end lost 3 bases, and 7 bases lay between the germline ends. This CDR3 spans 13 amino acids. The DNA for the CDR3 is TGTGCCAGCAGCCCTTGGGACACCGGGGAGCTGTTTTTT. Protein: CASSPWDTGELFF.

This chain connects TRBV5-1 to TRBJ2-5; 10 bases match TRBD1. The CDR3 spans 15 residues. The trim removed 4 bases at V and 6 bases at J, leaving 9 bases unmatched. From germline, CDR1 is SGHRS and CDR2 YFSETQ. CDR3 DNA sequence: TGCGCCAGCAGCCCCCTGGACAGGGGGATGAAGACCCAGTACTTC. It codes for CASSPLDRGMKTQYF. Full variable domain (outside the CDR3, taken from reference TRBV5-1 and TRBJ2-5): KAGVTQTPRYLIKTRGQQVTLSCSPISGHRSVSWYQQTPGQGLQFLFEYFSETQRNKGNFPGRFSGRQFSNSRSEMNVSTLELGDSALYLCASSPLDRGMKTQYFGPGTRLLVL.

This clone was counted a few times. The CDR3 DNA is TGCGCCAGCAGCCAAGATAAGGACTATGGCTACACCTTC. Residues: CASSQDKDYGYTF. The chain links TRBV4-3 to TRBJ1-2; D unclear. The V end lost 0 bases, the J end lost 3 bases, and 5 bases lay between the germline ends. The germline CDR1 and CDR2 sequences are LGHNA and YSLEER. CDR3 length equals 13 residues.

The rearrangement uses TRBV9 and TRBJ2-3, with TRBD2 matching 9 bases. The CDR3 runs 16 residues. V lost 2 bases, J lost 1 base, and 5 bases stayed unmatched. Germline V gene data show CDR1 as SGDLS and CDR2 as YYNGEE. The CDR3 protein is CASSVGPSGGTDTQYF. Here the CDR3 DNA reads TGTGCCAGCAGCGTGGGACCTAGCGGGGGCACAGATACGCAGTATTTT. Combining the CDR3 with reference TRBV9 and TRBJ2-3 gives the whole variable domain DSGVTQTPKHLITATGQRVTLRCSPRSGDLSVYWYQQSLDQGLQFLIQYYNGEERAKGNILERFSAQQFPDLHSELNLSSLELGDSALYFCASSVGPSGGTDTQYFGPGTRLTVL.

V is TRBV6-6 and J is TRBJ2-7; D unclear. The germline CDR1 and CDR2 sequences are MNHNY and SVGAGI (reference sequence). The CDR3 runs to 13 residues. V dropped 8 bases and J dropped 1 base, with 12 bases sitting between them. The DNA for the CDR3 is TGTGCCAGCTCCAGGTTGCCTTCCTACGAGCAGTACTTC. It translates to CASSRLPSYEQYF.

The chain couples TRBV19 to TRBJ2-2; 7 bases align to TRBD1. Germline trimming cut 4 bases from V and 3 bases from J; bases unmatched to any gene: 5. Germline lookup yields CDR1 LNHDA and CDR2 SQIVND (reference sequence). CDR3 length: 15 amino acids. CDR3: CASSSQGGDTGELFF. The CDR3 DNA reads TGTGCCAGTAGTAGTCAAGGGGGCGACACCGGGGAGCTGTTTTTT.

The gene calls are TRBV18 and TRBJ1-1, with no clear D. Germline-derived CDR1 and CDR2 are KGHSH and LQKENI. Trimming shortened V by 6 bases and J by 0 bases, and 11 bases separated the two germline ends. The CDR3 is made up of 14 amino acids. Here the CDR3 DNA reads TGTGCCAGCTCCTCGGACGGAATGAACACTGAAGCTTTCTTT. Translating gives CASSSDGMNTEAFF.

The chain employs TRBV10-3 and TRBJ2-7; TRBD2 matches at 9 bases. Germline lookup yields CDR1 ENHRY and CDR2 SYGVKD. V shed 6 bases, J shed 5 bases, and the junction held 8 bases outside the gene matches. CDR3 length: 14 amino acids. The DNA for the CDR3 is TGTGCCATCAGCCTTGTAGCGGGAGTCCACGAGCAGTACTTC. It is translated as CAISLVAGVHEQYF.

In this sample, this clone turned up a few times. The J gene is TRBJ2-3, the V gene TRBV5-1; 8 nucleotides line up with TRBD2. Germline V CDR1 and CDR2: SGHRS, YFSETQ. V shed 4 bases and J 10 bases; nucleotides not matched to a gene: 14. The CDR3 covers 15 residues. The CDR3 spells CASSPTGLGSESQYF. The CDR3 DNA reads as TGCGCCAGCAGCCCAACGGGACTAGGGAGTGAGTCGCAGTATTTT.

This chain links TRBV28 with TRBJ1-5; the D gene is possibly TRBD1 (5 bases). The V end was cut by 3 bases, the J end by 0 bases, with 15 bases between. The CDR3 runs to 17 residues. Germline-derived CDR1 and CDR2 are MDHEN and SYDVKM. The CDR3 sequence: CASSFHGQLYSNQPQHF. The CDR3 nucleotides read TGTGCCAGCAGTTTTCATGGACAACTTTATAGCAATCAGCCCCAGCATTTT.

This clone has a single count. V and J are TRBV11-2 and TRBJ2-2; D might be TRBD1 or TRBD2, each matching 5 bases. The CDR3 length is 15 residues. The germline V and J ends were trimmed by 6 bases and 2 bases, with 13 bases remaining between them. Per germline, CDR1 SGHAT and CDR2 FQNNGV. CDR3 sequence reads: CASRPPGRNTGELFF. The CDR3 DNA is TGTGCCAGCAGGCCCCCGGGACGTAACACCGGGGAGCTGTTTTTT.

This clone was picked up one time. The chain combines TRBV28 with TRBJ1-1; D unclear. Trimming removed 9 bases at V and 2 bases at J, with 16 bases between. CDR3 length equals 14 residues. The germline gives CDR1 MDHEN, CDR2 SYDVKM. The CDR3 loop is CASKNGPLNTEAFF. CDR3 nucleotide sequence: TGTGCCAGTAAGAATGGCCCCCTCAACACTGAAGCTTTCTTT.

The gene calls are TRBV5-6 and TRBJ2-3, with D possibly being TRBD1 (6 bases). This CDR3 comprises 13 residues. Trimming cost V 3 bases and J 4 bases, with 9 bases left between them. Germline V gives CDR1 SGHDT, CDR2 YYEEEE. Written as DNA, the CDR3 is TGTGCCAGCAGCTGGGGGCAGTCAGATACGCAGTATTTT. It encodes CASSWGQSDTQYF.

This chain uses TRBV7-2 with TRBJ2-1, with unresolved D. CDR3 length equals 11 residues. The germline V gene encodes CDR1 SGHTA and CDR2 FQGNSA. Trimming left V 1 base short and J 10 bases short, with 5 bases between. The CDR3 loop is CASSLVDEQFF. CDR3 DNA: TGTGCCAGCAGCTTAGTTGACGAGCAGTTCTTC.

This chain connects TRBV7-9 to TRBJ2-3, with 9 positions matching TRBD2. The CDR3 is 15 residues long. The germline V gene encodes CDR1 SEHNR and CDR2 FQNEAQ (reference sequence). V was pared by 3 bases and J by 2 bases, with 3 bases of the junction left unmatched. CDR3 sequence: CASSFRTSDTDTQYF. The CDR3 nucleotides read TGTGCCAGCAGCTTCAGGACTAGCGACACAGATACGCAGTATTTT. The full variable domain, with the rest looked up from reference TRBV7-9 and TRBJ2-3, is DTGVSQNPRHKITKRGQNVTFRCDPISEHNRLYWYRQTLGQGPEFLTYFQNEAQLEKSRLLSDRFSAERPKGSFSTLEIQRTEQGDSAMYLCASSFRTSDTDTQYFGPGTRLTVL.

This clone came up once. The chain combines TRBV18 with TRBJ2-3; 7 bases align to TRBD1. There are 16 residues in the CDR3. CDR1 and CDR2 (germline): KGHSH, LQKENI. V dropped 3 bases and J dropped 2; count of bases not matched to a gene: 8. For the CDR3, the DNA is TGTGCCAGCTCACCCCTAAGGGGGCCACCCACAGATACGCAGTATTTT. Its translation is CASSPLRGPPTDTQYF.

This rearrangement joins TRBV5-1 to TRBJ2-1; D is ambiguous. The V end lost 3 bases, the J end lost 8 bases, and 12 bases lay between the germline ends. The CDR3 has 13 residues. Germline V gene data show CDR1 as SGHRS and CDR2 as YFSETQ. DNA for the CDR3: TGCGCCAGCAGCTCGGTCACAGAGGATGAGCAGTTCTTC. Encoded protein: CASSSVTEDEQFF. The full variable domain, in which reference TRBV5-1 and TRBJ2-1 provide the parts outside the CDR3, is KAGVTQTPRYLIKTRGQQVTLSCSPISGHRSVSWYQQTPGQGLQFLFEYFSETQRNKGNFPGRFSGRQFSNSRSEMNVSTLELGDSALYLCASSSVTEDEQFFGPGTRLTVL.

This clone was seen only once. CDR3 sequence reads: CASSIGGLSQETQYF. CDR3 nucleotides: TGTGCCAGTAGTATAGGAGGGCTTTCCCAAGAGACCCAGTACTTC. This chain connects TRBV19 to TRBJ2-5; tentative D call: TRBD2 (5 bases). The CDR3 is made up of 15 amino acids. The V gene lost 1 base and the J gene lost 1 base, with 10 bases spanning the gap. The germline gives CDR1 LNHDA, CDR2 SQIVND (reference sequence).

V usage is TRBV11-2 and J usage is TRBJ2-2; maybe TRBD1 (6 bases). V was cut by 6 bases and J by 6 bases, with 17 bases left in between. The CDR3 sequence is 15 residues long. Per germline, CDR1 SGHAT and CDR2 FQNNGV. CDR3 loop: CASRTLTGSAGELFF. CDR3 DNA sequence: TGTGCCAGCAGAACCCTAACAGGGTCGGCCGGGGAGCTGTTTTTT.